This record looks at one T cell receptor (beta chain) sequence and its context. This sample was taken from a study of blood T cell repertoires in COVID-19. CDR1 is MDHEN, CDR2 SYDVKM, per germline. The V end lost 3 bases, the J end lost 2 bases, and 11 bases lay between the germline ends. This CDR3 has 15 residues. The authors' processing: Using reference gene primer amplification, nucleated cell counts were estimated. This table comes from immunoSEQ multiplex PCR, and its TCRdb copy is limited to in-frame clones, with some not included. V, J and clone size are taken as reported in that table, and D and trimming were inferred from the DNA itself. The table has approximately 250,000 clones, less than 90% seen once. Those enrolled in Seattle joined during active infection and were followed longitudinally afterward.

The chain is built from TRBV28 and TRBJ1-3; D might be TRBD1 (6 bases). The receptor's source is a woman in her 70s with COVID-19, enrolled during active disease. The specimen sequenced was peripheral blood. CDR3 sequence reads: CASSFQDRTGNTIYF. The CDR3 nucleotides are TGTGCCAGCAGTTTTCAGGACAGAACTGGAAACACCATATATTTT.